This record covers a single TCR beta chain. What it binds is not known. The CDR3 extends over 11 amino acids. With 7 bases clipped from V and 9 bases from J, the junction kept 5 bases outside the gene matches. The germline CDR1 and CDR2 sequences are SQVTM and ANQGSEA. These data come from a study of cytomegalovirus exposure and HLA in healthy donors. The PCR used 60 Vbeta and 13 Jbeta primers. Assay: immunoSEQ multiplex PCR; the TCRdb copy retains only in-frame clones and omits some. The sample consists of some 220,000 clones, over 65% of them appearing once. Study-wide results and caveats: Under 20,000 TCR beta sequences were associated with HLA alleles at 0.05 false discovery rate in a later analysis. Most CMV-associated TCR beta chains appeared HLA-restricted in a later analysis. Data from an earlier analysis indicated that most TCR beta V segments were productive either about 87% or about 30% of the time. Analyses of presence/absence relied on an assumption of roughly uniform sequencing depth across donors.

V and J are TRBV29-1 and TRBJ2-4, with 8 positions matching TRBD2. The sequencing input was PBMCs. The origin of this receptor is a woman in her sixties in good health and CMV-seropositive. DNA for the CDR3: TGCAGCGCCTCGACTAGCGCCATTCAGTACTTC. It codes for CSASTSAIQYF.